This paragraph reports one T cell receptor (beta chain). Original processing methods: Amplification of reference gene primers provided the estimated nucleated cell counts. The data were produced by immunoSEQ multiplex PCR, yet TCRdb's version contains in-frame clones alone and is incomplete. V, J and clone size are taken as reported in that table, and D and trimming were inferred from the DNA itself. This sample has over 150,000 clones, with more than 85% found just once. The record originates from a study of blood T cell repertoires in COVID-19. Overall study context: Specimens from acute and convalescent COVID-19 originated in the United States, Italy and Spain.

CDR3 length: 13 amino acids. CDR1 KGHDR and CDR2 SFDVKD come from the germline V gene. V was cut by 3 bases and J by 5 bases, with 10 bases left in between. This sequence originates from a man aged 50-60 years with acute or convalescent COVID-19. V gene TRBV24-1 combines with J gene TRBJ2-7; possible D gene TRBD1, 6 bases. Sequencing was done on a sample of peripheral blood. The chain's CDR3 is CATSDEQGDEQYF. The CDR3 coding sequence is TGTGCCACCAGTGATGAACAGGGTGACGAGCAGTACTTC.